Sequencing of this T cell receptor (beta chain) was carried out in a study of vaccination effects on CD4 cells after COVID-19 (dated by TCRdb to 2022 to 2024). Notes on the research overall: Post-vaccine samples across the study were collected a median of 72 days after the second dose, with a range of 14 to 241. A total of 10 COVID-19 convalescent patients and a handful of SARS-CoV-2-naive healthy vaccine recipients were included in the full study. SARS-CoV-2 spike-specific CD4+ TCR repertoires were compared before and after mRNA vaccination in COVID-19 convalescent patients and in infection-naive vaccine recipients. Cultures from other donors in the study were sequenced with the Oncomine TCR Beta short-read assay on an Illumina iSeq 100. What the authors observed across the whole study: In healthy vaccine recipients, vaccine-induced clones were almost all SARS-CoV-2 mono-reactive, with only 1 of 255 being cross-reactive with common cold coronaviruses. Both infection-induced and vaccine-induced clones contracted markedly at late post-vaccination timepoints, which is consistent with waning T cell responses. Limitations of the study were the small number of convalescent patients and the absence of early post-infection timepoints.

The library was built by means of the immunoSEQ multiplex PCR assay. DNA from the cultured and isolated CD4+ T cells underwent TCR beta CDR3 sequencing. As for the original processing: Non-productive TCR sequences were discarded, and reads were trimmed to the CDR3 region, with only CDR3s of 7 or more amino acids retained. The MANAFEST web app was used to identify antigen-specific clonotypes by comparing expansion in peptide wells with expansion in reference cultures. Positive clones required FDR<0.05 expansion versus reference and all other wells, odds ratio above 5, and frequency above 0.1% in two replicate wells. Clonotypes significantly expanded in SARS-CoV-2 spike wells and in at least one common cold coronavirus spike condition were defined as cross-reactive. Using the stringdist R package, CDR3 similarity was measured by Levenshtein distance, and unrooted trees were constructed with ape in R 3.6.1. As stored in TCRdb, this immuneACCESS dataset retains in-frame rearrangements with V and J assigned. A fraction of the clones does not appear; measured against another copy, unresolved V genes explain less than half of the discrepancy, and the remainder lacks a known reason. V and J calls plus clone size are reproduced from that table; the DNA served to infer D and trimming. Counted in this sample were about 27,000 clones; 83% of them appeared once. The ten largest account for roughly 1.4% of the sample.

Note on this clone: Its antigen is currently not known. Qualities for individual bases were not recorded, and no much larger clone is one base off.

To identify antigen-specific CD4+ T cell clonotypes by their expansion, the ViraFEST assay first stimulated PBMC with viral peptide pools and then applied TCR sequencing. After less than eleven days of culture, CD4+ T cells were isolated with the EasySep CD4+ T cell isolation kit. Each participant got two doses of an mRNA SARS-CoV-2 vaccine, either BNT162b2 or mRNA-1273. Healthy vaccine recipients had no prior SARS-CoV-2 infection, confirmed by negative nucleocapsid antibodies before and after vaccination. A few million PBMC per well were cultured in IMDM with approximately 5% human AB serum, 9 to 10 IU/ml IL-2 and gentamicin, plus 10 ug/ml peptides. On days 3 and 7, half of the culture medium was replaced with fresh IL-2-containing medium. Unless noted otherwise, every peptide stimulation condition was cultured in triplicate wells. PBMC were separated from whole blood using Ficoll-Paque Plus gradient centrifugation and were then either cryopreserved at -140C or used fresh. The spike proteins of SARS-CoV-2 and of the common cold coronaviruses HCoV-NL63, HCoV-OC43 and HCoV-229E were spanned by overlapping peptide pools. Genomic DNA was extracted from cultured CD4+ T cells with the QIAamp micro DNA kit.

The CDR3 covers 14 residues, taking in both the cysteine and the phenylalanine. Only the CDR3 DNA stays, 42 bases, in frame from base 1. The trim is 10 bases for V and 0 bases for J, with a gap of 14 bases between the germline ends. Per the germline V gene, MRHNA is the CDR1 and SNTAGT is the CDR2. The material was CD4+ T cells from PBMCs cultured with HCoV-NL63 spike peptides, obtained after COVID-19 vaccination. The sample's cell subset or site label, decoded: HCoV-NL63 spike overlapping peptide pool stimulation. This sequence originates from a human donor who received a COVID-19 vaccine. Some clones in this sample may be carry-over from other donors' samples. The chain links TRBV6-4 with TRBJ2-3, with the D segment identity uncertain. The nucleotides read TGTGCCACTCGAGCTCAGATTAGCACAGATACGCAGTATTTT. This translates into CATRAQISTDTQYF.